This TCR beta chain was found in a study of T-cell memory formation after mild COVID-19. At the level of the study: The two donors had largely donor-specific TCR clusters. Whole-study findings and limits: Mainly CM and EM harbored the contracting CD4+ clones; mainly EMRA harbored the CD8+ ones. CD4/CD8 balance characterized clones contracting day 15 to 85, and CD4+ skew characterized later expanders.

Sample barcodes and UMIs were carried by the TCR alpha and TCR beta cDNA libraries that 5'RACE generated with constant-segment primers. TCRdb called the 5' RACE reads again in MiXCR, with one record for every CDR3 protein. Of around 510,000 distinct CDR3 sequences in the sample, roughly 20% were seen once. This clonotype was observed a single time. Its antigen is unidentified. V lost 5 bases and J lost 1, with 8 bases in between. The germline V gene encodes CDR1 DFQATT and CDR2 SNEGSKA (reference sequence). The CDR3 consists of 12 residues. V and J are TRBV20-1 and TRBJ1-1, with D uncertain. Specimen: PBMCs or a T cell subset sorted from them (not recorded which). The origin of this receptor is an adult woman who had mild COVID-19 (a few samples of this study predate the infection). Cell type and time point are not known. The CDR3, as DNA: TGCAGTGCTGGACCGCGGAACACTGAAGCTTTCTTT. Translation gives CSAGPRNTEAFF.